These 23 T cell receptor beta chains share one sample of origin, sequenced in a study of cytomegalovirus exposure and HLA in healthy donors. The study ran its PCR with 60 Vbeta and 13 Jbeta primers. Produced via immunoSEQ multiplex PCR; TCRdb's table is partial and in-frame only. The table has roughly 180,000 clones, less than 90% seen once. The source material was PBMCs. Receptors were obtained from a man aged 30-40 years in good health and CMV-seronegative.

This chain connects TRBV10-3 to TRBJ2-3; 8 positions match TRBD1. The V segment lost 5 bases and the J segment 1 base; nucleotides outside the gene matches: 5. Germline CDR1 ENHRY, CDR2 SYGVKD. This CDR3 spans 15 amino acids. Written as DNA, the CDR3 is TGTGCCATCAGTACGACAGGGGAAGGCACAGATACGCAGTATTTT. It specifies CAISTTGEGTDTQYF.

CDR3 sequence reads: CASSPSPGLSYEQYF. Written as DNA, the CDR3 is TGCGCCAGCAGCCCTTCCCCGGGACTATCTTACGAGCAGTACTTC. This chain joins TRBV5-1 and TRBJ2-7; 7 bases are a match to TRBD2. There are 15 residues in the CDR3. Germline V gene lookup returns CDR1 SGHRS and CDR2 YFSETQ. Trimming at V came to 4 bases and at J to 4 bases, leaving 11 bases not matched to a gene.

This chain uses TRBV7-9 with TRBJ1-2, with 9 bases matching TRBD1. This CDR3 spans 14 amino acids. Germline CDR1 and CDR2: SEHNR and FQNEAQ (reference sequence). Trimming took 5 bases from V and 5 from J; bases not matched to a gene: 6. CDR3 sequence reads: CASSPPTGGYGYTF. In DNA form, the CDR3 reads TGTGCCAGCAGCCCCCCGACAGGGGGGTATGGCTACACCTTC.

The chain joins TRBV6-5 to TRBJ1-6; D possibly corresponds to TRBD1 (5 bases). The CDR3 is made up of 15 amino acids. V was cut by 2 bases and J by 7 bases, with 12 bases left in between. Germline V CDR1 and CDR2: MNHEY, SVGAGI. The CDR3 sequence: CASSYVQGRNSPLHF. The CDR3 DNA reads TGTGCCAGCAGTTACGTCCAGGGAAGAAATTCACCCCTCCACTTT.

The rearrangement links TRBV5-1 to TRBJ2-3; possibly TRBD2 for D (5 bases). The V gene's germline CDR1 is SGHRS and CDR2 YFSETQ. This CDR3 spans 14 amino acids. Trimming shortened V by 0 bases and J by 0 bases, and 5 bases separated the two germline ends. The CDR3 spells CASSLVASTDTQYF. The CDR3 DNA sequence: TGCGCCAGCAGCTTGGTAGCGAGCACAGATACGCAGTATTTT.

The V and J genes are TRBV6-5 and TRBJ2-1, with 10 bases fitting TRBD2. The CDR3 loop spans 15 amino acids. The V gene's germline CDR1 is MNHEY and CDR2 SVGAGI. V dropped 6 bases and J dropped 7; count of bases not matched to a gene: 9. CDR3 coding DNA: TGTGCCAGCAGATTAGCGGGAGGTCTTTTAAATGAGCAGTTCTTC. Protein product: CASRLAGGLLNEQFF.

The V call is TRBV19, the J call TRBJ2-3; 7 bases fit TRBD1. Per germline, CDR1 LNHDA and CDR2 SQIVND (reference sequence). The CDR3 sequence is 17 residues long. The J segment lost 0 bases and the V segment lost 7 bases, leaving 13 bases of the junction unmatched. The chain's CDR3 is CASNPWTGPSSTDTQYF. In DNA form, the CDR3 reads TGTGCCAGTAACCCCTGGACAGGCCCGAGCAGCACAGATACGCAGTATTTT.

Concerning this clone itself: Distinct nucleotide sequences in the sample also encode this CDR3. The chain uses TRBV29-1 and TRBJ1-2, with 7 nucleotides matching TRBD1. Trimming cost V 7 bases and J 8 bases; bases outside gene matches: 10. Germline V gene sequence: CDR1 SQVTM, CDR2 ANQGSEA. CDR3 length equals 12 residues. In nucleotides, the CDR3 is TGCAGCGCGGACACAGGGGCAGAAGGCTACACCTTC. Protein product: CSADTGAEGYTF.

The chain is built from TRBV7-9 and TRBJ2-5, with 12 bases aligning to TRBD2. The CDR3 extends over 15 amino acids. The J segment lost 5 bases and the V segment lost 5 bases, leaving 6 bases of the junction unmatched. The germline V gene has CDR1 SEHNR and CDR2 FQNEAQ (reference sequence). The CDR3 bases are TGTGCCAGCAGCCTCACCGGACTAGCGGGGGAGACCCAGTACTTC. It is translated as CASSLTGLAGETQYF.

This sequence joins TRBV23-1 and TRBJ2-5, with 10 bases fitting TRBD1. The J call may be mistaken, given a closer DNA end match to TRBJ2-7. TRBV23-1 is known as an ORF, though its function is uncertain. The CDR3 extends over 16 amino acids. The CDR3 spells CASSPLRTGGTYEQYF. CDR3 bases: TGCGCCAGCAGTCCGTTACGGACAGGGGGAACCTACGAGCAGTACTTC.

This rearrangement joins TRBV6-1 to TRBJ2-1; the match to TRBD2 covers 11 bases. Germline lookup yields CDR1 MNHNS and CDR2 SASEGT. J gave up 4 bases and V 1 base, and 0 bases lay outside the gene matches. The length of the CDR3 is 15 residues. Here the CDR3 reads CASSEGLAGYNEQFF. The CDR3 region has the DNA TGTGCCAGCAGTGAAGGACTAGCGGGATACAATGAGCAGTTCTTC.

This chain uses TRBV12-5 with TRBJ2-7, with 8 positions matching TRBD2. CDR1 is LGHNT and CDR2 is FRNRAP in the germline V gene. The trim removed 1 base at V and 0 bases at J, leaving 11 bases unmatched. The CDR3 sequence is 18 residues long. The chain's CDR3 is CASGLGPGGGQSSYEQYF. CDR3 in DNA: TGTGCTAGTGGTTTGGGACCCGGGGGGGGTCAAAGCTCCTACGAGCAGTACTTC. The variable domain in full, completed from reference TRBV12-5 and TRBJ2-7, reads DARVTQTPRHKVTEMGQEVTMRCQPILGHNTVFWYRQTMMQGLELLAYFRNRAPLDDSGMPKDRFSAEMPDATLATLKIQPSEPRDSAVYFCASGLGPGGGQSSYEQYFGPGTRLTVT.

V usage is TRBV2 and J usage is TRBJ2-7; 7 bases map to TRBD2. Unmatched junction bases numbered 10, after V lost 8 bases and J lost 0 bases. This CDR3 contains 15 residues. Germline assignment: CDR1 SNHLY and CDR2 FYNNEI. In DNA form, the CDR3 reads TGTGCCAGCTCAGACCCTAGCGGACCCTCCTACGAGCAGTACTTC. Translated: CASSDPSGPSYEQYF.

This clone appeared a few times. The chain couples TRBV5-6 to TRBJ2-4; 7 bases align to TRBD1. This CDR3 comprises 18 residues. J was trimmed by 0 bases and V by 0 bases; bases with no gene match: 9. Germline V gives CDR1 SGHDT, CDR2 YYEEEE. The CDR3 loop is CASSLGDRSIIAKNIQYF. The DNA of the CDR3 is TGTGCCAGCAGCTTGGGGGACAGATCGATAATAGCCAAAAACATTCAGTACTTC.

The chain joins TRBV5-1 to TRBJ2-7; 8 bases are shared with TRBD1. V shed 4 bases and J 0 bases; nucleotides not matched to a gene: 9. Germline-derived CDR1 and CDR2 are SGHRS and YFSETQ. This CDR3 comprises 16 residues. CDR3 sequence reads: CASSTTGTGLSYEQYF. The CDR3 region has the DNA TGCGCCAGCAGCACTACCGGGACAGGACTCTCCTACGAGCAGTACTTC.

The rearrangement links TRBV28 to TRBJ2-1, with TRBD2 matching 9 bases. The germline V gene has CDR1 MDHEN and CDR2 SYDVKM. Trimming removed 7 bases from V and 6 bases from J; junction bases left unmatched: 10. CDR3 length: 15 amino acids. The CDR3 is CASTEAASGVNEQFF. CDR3 coding DNA: TGTGCCAGCACCGAAGCGGCTAGCGGGGTCAATGAGCAGTTCTTC.

This clone has only a few counts. J is TRBJ1-4 and V is TRBV14, with a possible D match to TRBD1 (6 bases). The V and J ends lost 4 bases and 8 bases respectively, with 26 bases between them. The CDR3 is 18 residues long. Germline V lookup: CDR1 SGHDN, CDR2 FVKESK. CDR3 in amino acids: CASSLRLFRDKEREKLFF. The CDR3 nucleotides read TGTGCCAGCAGCCTTCGACTATTCCGGGACAAAGAACGGGAAAAACTGTTTTTT.

V is TRBV4-2 and J is TRBJ2-7; TRBD1 agrees at 9 bases. Germline CDR1 is LGHNA and CDR2 is YNFKEQ. Germline trimming cut 4 bases from V and 3 bases from J; bases unmatched to any gene: 4. The CDR3 loop spans 14 amino acids. This CDR3 is CASSLRDRDYEQYF. DNA for the CDR3: TGTGCCAGCAGCCTCCGGGACAGGGACTACGAGCAGTACTTC.

CDR3 residues: CASSLRQGFNEQFF. As DNA, the CDR3 is TGCGCCAGCAGCTTGCGACAGGGTTTCAATGAGCAGTTCTTC. The rearrangement joins TRBV5-1 to TRBJ2-1, with 7 bases that match TRBD1. CDR1 and CDR2 (germline): SGHRS, YFSETQ. The CDR3 has 14 residues. Trimming at V came to 1 base and at J to 6 bases, leaving 4 bases not matched to a gene.

This chain links TRBV30 with TRBJ2-3; D is unresolved. The CDR3 length is 14 residues. In germline, CDR1 is GTSNPN, CDR2 SVGIG (reference sequence). V was shortened by 1 base and J by 1 base, with 9 bases between the two germline ends. The DNA of the CDR3 is TGTGCCTGGAGTGCCTACGCGGGCACAGATACGCAGTATTTT. Translated, it gives CAWSAYAGTDTQYF.

V is TRBV6-1 and J is TRBJ1-5; D not resolved. Germline V CDR1 and CDR2: MNHNS, SASEGT. The CDR3 has 14 residues. Trimming took off 8 bases at V and 1 base at J, with 12 bases between the two ends. CDR3 sequence reads: CASLEIASNQPQHF. CDR3 nucleotide sequence: TGTGCCAGCCTAGAGATTGCGAGCAATCAGCCCCAGCATTTT.

This chain joins TRBV19 and TRBJ2-4, with a weak D call TRBD1 (5 bases). Germline CDR1 LNHDA, CDR2 SQIVND (reference sequence). Trimming removed 3 bases from V and 2 bases from J, with 14 bases in between. The CDR3 extends over 16 amino acids. The CDR3 region has the DNA TGTGCCAGTAGTATCGGAGCAGGGTTGACCAAAAACATTCAGTACTTC. Protein: CASSIGAGLTKNIQYF. The complete variable domain, with remaining parts taken from reference TRBV19 and TRBJ2-4, reads DGGITQSPKYLFRKEGQNVTLSCEQNLNHDAMYWYRQDPGQGLRLIYYSQIVNDFQKGDIAEGYSVSREKKESFPLTVTSAQKNPTAFYLCASSIGAGLTKNIQYFGAGTRLSVL.

The chain is built from TRBV5-4 and TRBJ2-7; 9 nucleotides line up with TRBD2. V dropped 3 bases and J dropped 7; count of bases not matched to a gene: 5. The CDR3 loop spans 13 amino acids. CDR1 is SGHNT and CDR2 is YYREEE in the germline V gene (reference sequence). The CDR3 nucleotides read TGTGCCAGCAGCTCCGCCGGACTAGCGGAGCAGTACTTC. Its protein product is CASSSAGLAEQYF.